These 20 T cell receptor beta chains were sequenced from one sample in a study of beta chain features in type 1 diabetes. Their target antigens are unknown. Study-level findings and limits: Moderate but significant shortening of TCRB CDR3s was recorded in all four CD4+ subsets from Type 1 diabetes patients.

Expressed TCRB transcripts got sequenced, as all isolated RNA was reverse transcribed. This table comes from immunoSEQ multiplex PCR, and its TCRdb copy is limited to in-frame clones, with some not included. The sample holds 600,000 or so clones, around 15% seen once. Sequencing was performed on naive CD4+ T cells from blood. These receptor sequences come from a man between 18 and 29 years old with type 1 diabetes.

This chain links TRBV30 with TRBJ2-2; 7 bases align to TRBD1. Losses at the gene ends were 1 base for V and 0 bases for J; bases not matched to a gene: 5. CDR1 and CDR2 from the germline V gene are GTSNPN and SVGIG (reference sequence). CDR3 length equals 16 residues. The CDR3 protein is CAWSAPGTANTGELFF. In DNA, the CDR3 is TGTGCCTGGAGTGCTCCCGGGACAGCGAACACCGGGGAGCTGTTTTTT. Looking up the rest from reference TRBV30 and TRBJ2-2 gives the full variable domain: SQTIHQWPATLVQPVGSPLSLECTVEGTSNPNLYWYRQAAGRGLQLLFYSVGIGQISSEVPQNLSASRPQDRQFILSSKKLLLSDSGFYLCAWSAPGTANTGELFFGEGSRLTVL.

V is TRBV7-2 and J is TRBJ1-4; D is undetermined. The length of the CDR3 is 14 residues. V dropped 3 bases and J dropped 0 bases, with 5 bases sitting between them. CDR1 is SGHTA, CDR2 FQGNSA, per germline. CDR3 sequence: CASSFGATNEKLFF. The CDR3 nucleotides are TGTGCCAGCAGCTTTGGTGCAACTAATGAAAAACTGTTTTTT.

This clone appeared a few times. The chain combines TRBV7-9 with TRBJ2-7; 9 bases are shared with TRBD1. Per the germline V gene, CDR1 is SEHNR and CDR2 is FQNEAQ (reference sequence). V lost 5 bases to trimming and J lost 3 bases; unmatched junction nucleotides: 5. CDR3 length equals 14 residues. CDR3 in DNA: TGTGCCAGCAGCCAAGCGGGACAGGGCTACGAGCAGTACTTC. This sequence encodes CASSQAGQGYEQYF. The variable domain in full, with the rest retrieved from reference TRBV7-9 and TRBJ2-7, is DTGVSQNPRHKITKRGQNVTFRCDPISEHNRLYWYRQTLGQGPEFLTYFQNEAQLEKSRLLSDRFSAERPKGSFSTLEIQRTEQGDSAMYLCASSQAGQGYEQYFGPGTRLTVT.

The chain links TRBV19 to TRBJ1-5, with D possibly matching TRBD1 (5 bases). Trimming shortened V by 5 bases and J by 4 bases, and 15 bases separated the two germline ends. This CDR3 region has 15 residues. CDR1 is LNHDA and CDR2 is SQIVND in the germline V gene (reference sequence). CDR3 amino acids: CASSGASESNQPQHF. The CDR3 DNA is TGTGCCAGTAGTGGGGCGTCGGAGAGTAATCAGCCCCAGCATTTT.

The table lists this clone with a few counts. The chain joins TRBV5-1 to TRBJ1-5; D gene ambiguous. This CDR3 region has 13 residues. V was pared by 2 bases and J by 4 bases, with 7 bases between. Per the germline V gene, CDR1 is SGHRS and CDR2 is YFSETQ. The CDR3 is CASSFSENQPQHF. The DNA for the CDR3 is TGCGCCAGCAGCTTTTCGGAGAATCAGCCCCAGCATTTT.

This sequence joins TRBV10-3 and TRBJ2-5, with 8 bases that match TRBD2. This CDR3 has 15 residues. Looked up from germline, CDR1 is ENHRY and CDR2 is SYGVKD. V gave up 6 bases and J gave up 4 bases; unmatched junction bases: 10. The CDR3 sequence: CAISQTTGTRETQYF. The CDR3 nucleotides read TGTGCCATCAGCCAGACTACCGGGACTAGAGAGACCCAGTACTTC.

The CDR3 sequence is CATSRERVGYGYTF. The CDR3 DNA follows: TGTGCCACCAGCAGAGAGAGGGTGGGGTATGGCTACACCTTC. The rearrangement links TRBV15 to TRBJ1-2, with unresolved D. Germline V lookup: CDR1 LNHNV, CDR2 YYDKDF (reference sequence). The V end lost 0 bases, the J end lost 5 bases, and 10 bases lay between the germline ends. This CDR3 contains 14 residues. The whole variable domain, filled in from reference TRBV15 and TRBJ1-2, reads DAMVIQNPRYQVTQFGKPVTLSCSQTLNHNVMYWYQQKSSQAPKLLFHYYDKDFNNEADTPDNFQSRRPNTSFCFLDIRSPGLGDTAMYLCATSRERVGYGYTFGSGTRLTVV.

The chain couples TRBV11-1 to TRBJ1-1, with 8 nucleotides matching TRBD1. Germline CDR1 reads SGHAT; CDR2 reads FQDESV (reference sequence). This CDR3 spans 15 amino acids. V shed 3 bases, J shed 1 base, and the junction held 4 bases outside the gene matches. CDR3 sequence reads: CASSFPGTGNTEAFF. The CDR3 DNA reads TGTGCCAGCAGCTTCCCCGGGACAGGGAACACTGAAGCTTTCTTT.

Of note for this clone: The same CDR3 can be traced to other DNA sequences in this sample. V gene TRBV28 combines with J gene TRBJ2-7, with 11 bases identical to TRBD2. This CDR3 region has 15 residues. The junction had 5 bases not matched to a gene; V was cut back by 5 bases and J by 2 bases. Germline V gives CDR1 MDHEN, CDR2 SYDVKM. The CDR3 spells CASSAGTSGPYEQYF. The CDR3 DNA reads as TGTGCCAGCAGTGCCGGGACTAGCGGACCCTACGAGCAGTACTTC.

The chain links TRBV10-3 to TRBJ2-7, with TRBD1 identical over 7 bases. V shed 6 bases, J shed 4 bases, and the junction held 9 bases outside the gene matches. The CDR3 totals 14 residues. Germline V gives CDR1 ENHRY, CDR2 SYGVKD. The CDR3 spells CAIRSPGQPYEQYF. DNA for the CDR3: TGTGCCATCAGGAGCCCGGGACAGCCTTACGAGCAGTACTTC.

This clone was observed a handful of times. This chain's CDR3 is CASSPPGLQIYEQYF. CDR3 nucleotides: TGTGCCAGCAGTCCGCCGGGCCTACAGATCTACGAGCAGTACTTC. This rearrangement joins TRBV7-9 to TRBJ2-7; no definite D call. Germline values: CDR1 SEHNR, CDR2 FQNEAQ (reference sequence). CDR3 size: 15 residues. The V end lost 6 bases, the J end lost 3 bases, and 18 bases lay between the germline ends. The full variable domain, completed using reference TRBV7-9 and TRBJ2-7, is DTGVSQNPRHKITKRGQNVTFRCDPISEHNRLYWYRQTLGQGPEFLTYFQNEAQLEKSRLLSDRFSAERPKGSFSTLEIQRTEQGDSAMYLCASSPPGLQIYEQYFGPGTRLTVT.

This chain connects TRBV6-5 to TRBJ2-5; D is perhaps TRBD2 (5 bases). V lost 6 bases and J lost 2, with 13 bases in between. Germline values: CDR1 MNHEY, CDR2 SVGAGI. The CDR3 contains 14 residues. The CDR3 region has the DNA TGTGCCAGCAGAAAACTAGGAGGACAAGAGACCCAGTACTTC. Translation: CASRKLGGQETQYF.

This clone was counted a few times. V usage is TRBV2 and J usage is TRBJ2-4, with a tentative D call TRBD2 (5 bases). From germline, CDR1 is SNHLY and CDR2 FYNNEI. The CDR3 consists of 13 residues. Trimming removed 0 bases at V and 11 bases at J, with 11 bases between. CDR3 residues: CASSEAPEGVQYF. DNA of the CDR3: TGTGCCAGCAGTGAAGCACCCGAGGGTGTTCAGTACTTC.

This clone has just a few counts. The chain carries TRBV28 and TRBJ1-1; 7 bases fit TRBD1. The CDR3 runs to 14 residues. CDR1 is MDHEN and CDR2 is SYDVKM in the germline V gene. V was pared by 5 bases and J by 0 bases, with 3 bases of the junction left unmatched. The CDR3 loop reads CASSRDSLNTEAFF. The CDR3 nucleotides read TGTGCCAGCAGTCGGGACAGCTTGAACACTGAAGCTTTCTTT.

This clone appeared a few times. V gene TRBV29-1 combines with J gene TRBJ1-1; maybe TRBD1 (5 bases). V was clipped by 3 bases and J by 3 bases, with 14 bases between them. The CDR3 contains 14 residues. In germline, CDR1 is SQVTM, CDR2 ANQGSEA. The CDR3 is CSVEARGDDTEAFF. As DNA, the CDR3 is TGCAGCGTTGAGGCTCGGGGGGATGACACTGAAGCTTTCTTT.

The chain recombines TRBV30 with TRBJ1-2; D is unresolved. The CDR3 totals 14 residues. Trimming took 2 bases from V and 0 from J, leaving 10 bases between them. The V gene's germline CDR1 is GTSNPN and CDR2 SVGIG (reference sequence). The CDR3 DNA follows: TGTGCCTGGAGTAGACCCAGAACTAACTATGGCTACACCTTC. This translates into CAWSRPRTNYGYTF.

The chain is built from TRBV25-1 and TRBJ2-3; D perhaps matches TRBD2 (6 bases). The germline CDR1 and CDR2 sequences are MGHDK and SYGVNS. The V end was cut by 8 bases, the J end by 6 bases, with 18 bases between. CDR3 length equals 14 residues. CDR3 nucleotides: TGTGCCAGCGCCACATCGGGGGTTCGGGATACGCAGTATTTT. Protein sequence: CASATSGVRDTQYF. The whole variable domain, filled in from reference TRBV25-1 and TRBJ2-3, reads EADIYQTPRYLVIGTGKKITLECSQTMGHDKMYWYQQDPGMELHLIHYSYGVNSTEKGDLSSESTVSRIRTEHFPLTLESARPSHTSQYLCASATSGVRDTQYFGPGTRLTVL.

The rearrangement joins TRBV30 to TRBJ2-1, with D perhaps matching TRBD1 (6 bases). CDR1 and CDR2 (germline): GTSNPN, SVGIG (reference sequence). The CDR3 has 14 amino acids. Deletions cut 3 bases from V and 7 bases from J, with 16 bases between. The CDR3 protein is CAWSGNRAWNEQFF. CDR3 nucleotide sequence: TGTGCCTGGAGCGGGAACAGGGCGTGGAATGAGCAGTTCTTC. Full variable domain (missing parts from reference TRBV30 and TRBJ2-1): SQTIHQWPATLVQPVGSPLSLECTVEGTSNPNLYWYRQAAGRGLQLLFYSVGIGQISSEVPQNLSASRPQDRQFILSSKKLLLSDSGFYLCAWSGNRAWNEQFFGPGTRLTVL.

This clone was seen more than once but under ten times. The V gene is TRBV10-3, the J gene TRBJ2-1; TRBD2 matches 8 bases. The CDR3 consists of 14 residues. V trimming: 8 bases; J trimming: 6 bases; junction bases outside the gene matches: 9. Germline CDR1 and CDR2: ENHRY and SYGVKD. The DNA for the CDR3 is TGTGCCATCTCCCGGGAGGGCCAGGGCAATGAGCAGTTCTTC. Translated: CAISREGQGNEQFF.

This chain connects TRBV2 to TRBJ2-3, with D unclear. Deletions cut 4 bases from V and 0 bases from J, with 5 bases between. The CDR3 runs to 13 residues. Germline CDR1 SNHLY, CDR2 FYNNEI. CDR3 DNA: TGTGCCAGCAGTGTAGAGAGCACAGATACGCAGTATTTT. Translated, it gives CASSVESTDTQYF.